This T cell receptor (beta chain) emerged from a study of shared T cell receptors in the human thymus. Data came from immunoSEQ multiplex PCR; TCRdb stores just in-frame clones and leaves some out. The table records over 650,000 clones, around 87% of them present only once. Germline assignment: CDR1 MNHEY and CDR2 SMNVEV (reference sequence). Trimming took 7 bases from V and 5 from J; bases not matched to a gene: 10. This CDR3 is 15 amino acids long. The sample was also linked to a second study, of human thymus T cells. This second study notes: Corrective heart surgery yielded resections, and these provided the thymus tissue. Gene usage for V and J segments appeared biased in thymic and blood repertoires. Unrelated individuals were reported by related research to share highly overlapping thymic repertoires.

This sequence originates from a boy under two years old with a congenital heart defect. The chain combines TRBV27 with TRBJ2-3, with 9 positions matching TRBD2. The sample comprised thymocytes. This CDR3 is CASMDGGRDEDTQYF. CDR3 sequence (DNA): TGTGCCAGCATGGATGGCGGGAGGGATGAAGATACGCAGTATTTT.